Listed here is a single TCR beta chain. In the source study's methods: For nucleated cells, counts were estimated from reference gene primer amplification. This table comes from immunoSEQ multiplex PCR, and its TCRdb copy is limited to in-frame clones, with some not included. V and J calls and clone size are as listed in that table; D and trimming were resolved from the DNA. The data show about 200,000 clones, 83% seen once. This sample is drawn from a study of blood T cell repertoires in COVID-19. The CDR3 length is 15 residues. Germline-derived CDR1 and CDR2 are ENHRY and SYGVKD. V lost 11 bases, J lost 2 bases, and 12 bases stayed unmatched.

The sequencing input was peripheral blood. The chain couples TRBV10-3 to TRBJ2-7, with 10 bases aligning to TRBD1. This TCR derives from a woman in her forties or fifties with acute or convalescent COVID-19. CDR3 protein: CACSTGTGDPYEQYF. CDR3 bases: TGTGCCTGCAGCACCGGGACAGGGGACCCCTACGAGCAGTACTTC.